This entry is about one T cell receptor (beta chain). Germline V gene sequence: CDR1 DFQATT, CDR2 SNEGSKA (reference sequence). The CDR3 runs to 11 residues. The germline V and J ends were trimmed by 1 base and 5 bases, with 6 bases remaining between them. The data were taken from a study of OX40 agonist ivuxolimab in advanced cancers. Libraries were prepared by immunoSEQ multiplex PCR; TCRdb keeps only in-frame clonotypes and omits some of them. In the table there are 45,000 to 50,000 clones, about 85% of which are singletons. The receptor was derived from an adult with an advanced solid tumor such as melanoma, head and neck, liver or kidney cancer. The rearrangement uses TRBV20-1 and TRBJ2-7; no clear D. This material consisted of CD4+ or CD8+ T cells sorted from blood, taken in a trial of the OX40 agonist ivuxolimab. This CDR3 reads CSARGGDEQYF. DNA for the CDR3: TGCAGTGCTAGAGGGGGTGACGAGCAGTACTTC.